These 15 T cell receptor beta chains originate from one sample sequenced in a study of cytomegalovirus exposure and HLA in healthy donors. Both 60 Vbeta primers and 13 Jbeta primers went into the PCR. Clones were sequenced by immunoSEQ multiplex PCR, and TCRdb holds only the in-frame ones, with some missing. The sample has around 190,000 clones, around 88% seen once. Sequenced: PBMCs. The receptor source for this set is a man aged 35 to 55 in good health and CMV-seropositive.

This clone was observed once. The chain uses TRBV10-3 and TRBJ1-2; D perhaps matches TRBD1 (5 bases). CDR1 is ENHRY, CDR2 SYGVKD, per germline. CDR3 length: 14 amino acids. V lost 2 bases and J 8 bases, leaving 15 bases between the germline ends. Here the CDR3 DNA reads TGTGCCATCAGTGAGGGGGGGATCTTATACGGCTACACCTTC. Amino acids: CAISEGGILYGYTF.

This clone has only a few counts. The chain carries TRBV27 and TRBJ2-3; perhaps TRBD1 as D (5 bases). V was trimmed by 1 base and J by 0 bases, leaving 8 bases between them. The germline V gene encodes CDR1 MNHEY and CDR2 SMNVEV (reference sequence). This CDR3 spans 15 amino acids. In DNA form, the CDR3 reads TGTGCCAGCAGTTTATTTCCAGGGAGCACAGATACGCAGTATTTT. Translated, it gives CASSLFPGSTDTQYF.

The V call is TRBV27, the J call TRBJ1-5, with 7 bases identical to TRBD1. Germline CDR1 MNHEY, CDR2 SMNVEV (reference sequence). V dropped 5 bases and J dropped 0; count of bases not matched to a gene: 13. CDR3 length: 18 residues. The CDR3 DNA follows: TGTGCCAGCAGTCTTCCGGGACAGAAGTCTTATAGCAATCAGCCCCAGCATTTT. Translating gives CASSLPGQKSYSNQPQHF.

The chain recombines TRBV9 with TRBJ1-1; 7 bases are a match to TRBD1. CDR3 length equals 12 residues. Germline CDR1 and CDR2: SGDLS and YYNGEE. Unmatched junction bases numbered 9, after V lost 5 bases and J lost 11 bases. The chain's CDR3 is CASSTGVGGAFF. Written as DNA, the CDR3 is TGTGCCAGCAGTACAGGGGTTGGAGGGGCTTTCTTT.

CDR3 residues: CASSERTGGRVRELFF. The CDR3 nucleotides are TGTGCCAGCAGTGAAAGAACAGGCGGACGGGTAAGGGAACTGTTTTTT. V usage is TRBV6-1 and J usage is TRBJ1-4; D might be TRBD1 (5 bases). Trimming removed 2 bases at V and 12 bases at J, with 22 bases between. The CDR3 runs 16 residues. Germline lookup yields CDR1 MNHNS and CDR2 SASEGT.

V gene TRBV9 combines with J gene TRBJ2-5; the D gene is possibly TRBD1 (6 bases). Germline CDR1 is SGDLS and CDR2 is YYNGEE. V lost 1 base and J 4 bases, leaving 8 bases between the germline ends. This CDR3 is 13 amino acids long. The CDR3 sequence is CASSVLQGETQYF. CDR3 DNA sequence: TGTGCCAGCAGCGTATTACAGGGAGAGACCCAGTACTTC.

Points on this clone: At one of its ends the junction is not consistent with the germline gene, which may arise from a read error. The chain couples TRBV4-1 to TRBJ1-5, with a possible D match to TRBD1 (5 bases). The CDR3 covers 15 residues. Per the germline V gene, CDR1 is MGHRA and CDR2 is YSYEKL. The CDR3 coding sequence is TGTGCCAGCAGCCCCGGACAACAATCAAATCAGCCCCAGCATTTT. As protein: CASSPGQQSNQPQHF.

On this clone: Additional DNA sequences in this sample encode the identical CDR3. The V gene is TRBV7-9, the J gene TRBJ2-7, with D unresolved. Germline loops: CDR1 SEHNR, CDR2 FQNEAQ (reference sequence). The CDR3 covers 12 residues. V was shortened by 1 base and J by 7 bases, with 8 bases between the two germline ends. The CDR3 is CASSLGSREQYF. The CDR3 nucleotides read TGTGCCAGCAGCTTAGGTTCTAGAGAGCAGTACTTC.

The chain recombines TRBV28 with TRBJ1-2; the match to TRBD1 covers 7 bases. Germline assignment: CDR1 MDHEN and CDR2 SYDVKM. The junction had 6 bases not matched to a gene; V was cut back by 5 bases and J by 3 bases. CDR3 length: 14 residues. CDR3 in amino acids: CASSVPGQHYGYTF. The CDR3 DNA reads as TGTGCCAGCAGTGTCCCGGGACAGCACTATGGCTACACCTTC.

The rearrangement links TRBV29-1 to TRBJ1-1, with 8 bases identical to TRBD1. Germline trimming cut 5 bases from V and 5 bases from J; bases unmatched to any gene: 10. Germline CDR1 SQVTM, CDR2 ANQGSEA. The CDR3 length is 14 residues. The CDR3 region has the DNA TGCAGCGTTAGGTCCCAGGGGGCGCGGACTGAAGCTTTCTTT. Amino acids: CSVRSQGARTEAFF.

This clone was counted a single time. The V call is TRBV9, the J call TRBJ2-5, with D possibly matching TRBD1 (6 bases). The germline V gene has CDR1 SGDLS and CDR2 YYNGEE. This CDR3 spans 14 amino acids. Trimming cost V 2 bases and J 2 bases, with 10 bases left between them. In DNA, the CDR3 is TGTGCCAGCAGCGTCGGGACATCTCAAGAGACCCAGTACTTC. It specifies CASSVGTSQETQYF.

The chain combines TRBV18 with TRBJ2-4; TRBD1 is a possible D gene (7 bases). Trimming cost V 2 bases and J 12 bases, with 17 bases left between them. CDR1 and CDR2 from the germline V gene are KGHSH and LQKENI. This CDR3 is 14 amino acids long. The CDR3 here is CASSPKLARDSQYF. For the CDR3, the DNA is TGTGCCAGCTCACCAAAACTAGCCAGGGACAGTCAGTACTTC. The full variable domain, its missing parts supplied by reference TRBV18 and TRBJ2-4, is NAGVMQNPRHLVRRRGQEARLRCSPMKGHSHVYWYRQLPEEGLKFMVYLQKENIIDESGMPKERFSAEFPKEGPSILRIQQVVRGDSAAYFCASSPKLARDSQYFGAGTRLSVL.

This chain joins TRBV5-1 and TRBJ2-1, with TRBD2 matching over 11 bases. From germline, CDR1 is SGHRS and CDR2 YFSETQ. The CDR3 loop spans 17 amino acids. Losses at the gene ends were 0 bases for V and 1 base for J; bases not matched to a gene: 3. CDR3 residues: CASSLVSGRDSYNEQFF. In DNA form, the CDR3 reads TGCGCCAGCAGCTTGGTTAGCGGGAGGGATTCCTACAATGAGCAGTTCTTC. The whole variable domain, remainder taken from reference TRBV5-1 and TRBJ2-1, is KAGVTQTPRYLIKTRGQQVTLSCSPISGHRSVSWYQQTPGQGLQFLFEYFSETQRNKGNFPGRFSGRQFSNSRSEMNVSTLELGDSALYLCASSLVSGRDSYNEQFFGPGTRLTVL.

This chain links TRBV21-1 with TRBJ2-7; the table assigns TRBD1, which was not confirmed against the DNA. TRBV21-1 is termed a pseudogene. CDR3 length: 18 residues. The DNA of the CDR3 is TGTGCCAGCAGCTCCCGTTTCCCGGACAGGGAGGGAGGATACGAGCAGTACTTC. It yields the protein CASSSRFPDREGGYEQYF.

The V call is TRBV29-1, the J call TRBJ2-7; tentatively, D is TRBD2 (6 bases). Germline CDR1 and CDR2: SQVTM and ANQGSEA. Trimming shortened V by 5 bases and J by 1 base, and 12 bases separated the two germline ends. The CDR3 runs 13 residues. Here the CDR3 reads CSVFSGGSYEQYF. The CDR3, as DNA: TGCAGCGTTTTTAGCGGTGGGTCCTACGAGCAGTACTTC.